This entry concerns a single T cell receptor (beta chain). Each patient presented with locally advanced or metastatic urothelial carcinoma. This table comes from immunoSEQ multiplex PCR, and its TCRdb copy is limited to in-frame clones, with some not included. The sample includes about 88,000 clones, roughly nine tenths of them seen just once. Germline trimming cut 3 bases from V and 4 bases from J; bases unmatched to any gene: 13. CDR1 and CDR2 from the germline V gene are SGHNT and YYREEE (reference sequence). CDR3 length: 17 amino acids. This sample is part of a study of PD-L1 blockade in urothelial cancer. At the level of the study: Patients started atezolizumab around 2014, 1,200 mg intravenously every 3 weeks. Anywhere from 0 to 3 prior chemotherapy regimens had been received by patients.

This TCR derives from a man between 60 and 75 years old with urothelial cancer. The source was PBMCs, collected around atezolizumab (anti-PD-L1) treatment. The chain recombines TRBV5-4 with TRBJ1-2, with 9 positions matching TRBD1. The DNA for the CDR3 is TGTGCCAGCAGCTCGGATTTAAAGGGGACAGGGAGCTATGGCTACACCTTC. It is translated as CASSSDLKGTGSYGYTF.